A selection of T cell receptor beta chains follows, all from one sample in a study of OX40 agonist ivuxolimab in advanced cancers. Some clones are missing from TCRdb's copy, which holds only in-frame ones; the method was immunoSEQ multiplex PCR. Among about 53,000 clones listed, approximately 90% were seen once. The specimen comprised CD4+ or CD8+ T cells sorted from blood, sampled in a trial of the OX40 agonist ivuxolimab. The receptors were gathered from an adult with an advanced solid tumor such as melanoma, head and neck, liver or kidney cancer. The conserved cysteine and the conserved F or W are not part of the CDR3 here.

j_gene,v_gene,CDR3aa
TRBJ2-3,TRBV13,ASSYWGGSTQY
TRBJ2-3,TRBV11-3,ASSLEGRPDTQY
TRBJ1-1,TRBV7-9,ASSLGQQAF
TRBJ1-4,TRBV28,ASTHGGLDQEGEKLF
TRBJ2-7,TRBV4-2,ASSQVAGGLSYEQY
TRBJ2-1,TRBV19,ASSKRGGPEQF
TRBJ2-7,TRBV6-1,ASSEIGQSVG
TRBJ1-2,TRBV28,ASTTQGYGYT
TRBJ2-2,TRBV7-3,ASSRGGQGNTGELF
TRBJ2-1,TRBV10-1,ASSESRYEQF
TRBJ1-6,TRBV30,AWSRGISSPLH
TRBJ2-7,TRBV2,ASSAVYEQY
TRBJ2-7,TRBV11-2,ASSHRTGGNEQY
TRBJ2-3,TRBV7-3,ASSLSLAGNTQY
TRBJ1-5,TRBV12-5,ASGPGGNQPQH
TRBJ1-5,TRBV7-3,ASSEGADQPQH
TRBJ2-5,TRBV4-1,ASSQEGRTAKETQY
TRBJ1-4,TRBV18,ASSPETIATNEKLF
TRBJ2-1,TRBV18,ASSFPDNEQF
TRBJ1-5,TRBV28,ASSLIGAVVQPQH
TRBJ1-1,TRBV27,ASPRQAMNTEAF
TRBJ2-2,TRBV19,ASSISGISGRADGELF
TRBJ1-1,TRBV19,ASTDRGLNTEAF
TRBJ2-3,TRBV5-1,ASSAGTGSLTDTQY
TRBJ1-4,TRBV21-1,ASSKGSRLFEKLF
TRBJ1-5,TRBV27,ASRPLFRSNQPQH
TRBJ2-7,TRBV15,ATSEPGQPSPEQY